Listed here are 5 T cell receptor beta chains from one sample, sequenced in a study of blood T cell repertoires in COVID-19. TCRdb keeps only in-frame clones here, not all; method: immunoSEQ multiplex PCR. This sample has 180,000 or so clones, with 84% found just once. Sequenced material: PBMCs or T cells enriched from blood (not recorded which). The receptors shown here come from a man aged 45 to 65 who had recovered from COVID-19.

The rearrangement joins TRBV19 to TRBJ2-1, with D possibly TRBD1 on 7 matching bases. The CDR3 covers 17 residues. The germline V gene encodes CDR1 LNHDA and CDR2 SQIVND (reference sequence). V dropped 6 bases and J dropped 0 bases, with 18 bases sitting between them. For the CDR3, the DNA is TGTGCCAGTAGAGGGGGCGGGACACCAAGCTCCTACAATGAGCAGTTCTTC. Translated: CASRGGGTPSSYNEQFF.

The chain joins TRBV6-6 to TRBJ1-3, with a tentative D call TRBD1 (6 bases). The germline V gene encodes CDR1 MNHNY and CDR2 SVGAGI (reference sequence). V lost 4 bases to trimming and J lost 4 bases, with 11 bases between them. This CDR3 is 14 amino acids long. The CDR3 region has the DNA TGTGCCAGCAGTTCTACAGGGCTCGGAAACACCATATATTTT. Its translation: CASSSTGLGNTIYF.

This clone was seen a handful of times. The rearrangement uses TRBV4-2 and TRBJ2-2; unclear D gene. Trimming took off 4 bases at V and 5 bases at J, with 5 bases between the two ends. This CDR3 has 12 amino acids. CDR1 and CDR2 (germline): LGHNA, YNFKEQ. The CDR3 reads CASSPRTGELFF. The CDR3 coding sequence is TGTGCCAGCAGCCCGCGAACCGGGGAGCTGTTTTTT.

The V gene is TRBV4-1, the J gene TRBJ2-1; the D gene is possibly TRBD1 (6 bases). The CDR3 totals 15 residues. Germline-derived CDR1 and CDR2 are MGHRA and YSYEKL. V dropped 0 bases and J dropped 2 bases, with 8 bases sitting between them. The CDR3 here is CASSQEDRAYNEQFF. The CDR3 nucleotides are TGCGCCAGCAGCCAAGAGGACAGAGCCTACAATGAGCAGTTCTTC.

The chain recombines TRBV6-5 with TRBJ1-5, with 7 bases aligning to TRBD1. CDR1 and CDR2 (germline): MNHEY, SVGAGI. With 3 bases clipped from V and 7 bases from J, the junction kept 9 bases outside the gene matches. The CDR3 extends over 15 amino acids. In nucleotides, the CDR3 is TGTGCCAGCAGTTATTCGGGACAGCTTGGCCAGCCCCAGCATTTT. Residues: CASSYSGQLGQPQHF.